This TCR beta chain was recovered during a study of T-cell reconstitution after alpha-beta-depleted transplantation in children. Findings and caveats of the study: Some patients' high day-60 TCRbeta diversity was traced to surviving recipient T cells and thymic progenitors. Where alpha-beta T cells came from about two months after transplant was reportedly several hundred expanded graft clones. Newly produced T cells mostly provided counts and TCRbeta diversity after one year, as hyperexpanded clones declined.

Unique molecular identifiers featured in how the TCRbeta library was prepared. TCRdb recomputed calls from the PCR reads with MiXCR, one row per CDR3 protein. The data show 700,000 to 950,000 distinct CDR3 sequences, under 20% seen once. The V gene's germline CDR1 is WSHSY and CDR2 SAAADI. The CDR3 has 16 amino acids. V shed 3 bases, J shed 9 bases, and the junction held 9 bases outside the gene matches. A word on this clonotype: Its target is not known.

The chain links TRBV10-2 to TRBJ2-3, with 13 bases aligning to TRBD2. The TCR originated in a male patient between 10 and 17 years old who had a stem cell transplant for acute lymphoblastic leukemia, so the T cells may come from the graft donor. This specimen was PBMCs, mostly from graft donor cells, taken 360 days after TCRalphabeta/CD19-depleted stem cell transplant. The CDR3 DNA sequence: TGCGCCAGCAGTGACTTACTAGCGGGAGGGCCGGGCACGCAGTATTTT. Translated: CASSDLLAGGPGTQYF.